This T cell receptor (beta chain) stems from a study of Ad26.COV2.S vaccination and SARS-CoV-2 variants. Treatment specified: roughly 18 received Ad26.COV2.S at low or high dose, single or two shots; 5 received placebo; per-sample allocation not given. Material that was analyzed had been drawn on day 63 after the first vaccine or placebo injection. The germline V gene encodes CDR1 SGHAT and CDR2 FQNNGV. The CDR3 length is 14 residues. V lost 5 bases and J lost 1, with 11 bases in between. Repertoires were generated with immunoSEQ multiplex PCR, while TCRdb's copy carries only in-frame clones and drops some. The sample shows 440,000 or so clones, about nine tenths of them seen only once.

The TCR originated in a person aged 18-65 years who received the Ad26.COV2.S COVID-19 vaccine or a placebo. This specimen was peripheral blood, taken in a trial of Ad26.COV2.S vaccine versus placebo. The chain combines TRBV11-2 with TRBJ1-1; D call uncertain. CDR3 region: CASSPQRGNTEAFF. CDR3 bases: TGTGCCAGCAGCCCTCAACGGGGGAACACTGAAGCTTTCTTT.